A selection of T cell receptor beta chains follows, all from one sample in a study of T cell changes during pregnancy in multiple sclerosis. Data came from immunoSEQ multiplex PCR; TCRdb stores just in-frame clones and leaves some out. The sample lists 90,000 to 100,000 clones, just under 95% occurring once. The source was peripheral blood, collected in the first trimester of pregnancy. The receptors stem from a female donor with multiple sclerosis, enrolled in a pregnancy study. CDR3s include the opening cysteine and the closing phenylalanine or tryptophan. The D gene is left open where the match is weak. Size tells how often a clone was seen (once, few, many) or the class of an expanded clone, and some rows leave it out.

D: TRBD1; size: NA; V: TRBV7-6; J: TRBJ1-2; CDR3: CASSLGGRGDYGYTF; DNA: TGTGCCAGCAGCTTAGGGGGCAGGGGGGACTATGGCTACACCTTC
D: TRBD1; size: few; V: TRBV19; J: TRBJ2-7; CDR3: CASTAGTGNSYEQYF; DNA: TGTGCCAGTACCGCGGGGACAGGGAACTCCTACGAGCAGTACTTC
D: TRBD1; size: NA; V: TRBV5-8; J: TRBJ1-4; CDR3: CASSGGQGADEKLFF; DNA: TGTGCCAGCAGCGGAGGACAGGGGGCGGATGAAAAACTGTTTTTT
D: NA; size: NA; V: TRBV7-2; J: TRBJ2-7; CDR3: CASSFFLGEVEQYF; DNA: TGTGCCAGCAGCTTTTTCCTGGGTGAGGTGGAGCAGTACTTC
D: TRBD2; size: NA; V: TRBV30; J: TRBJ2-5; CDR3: CAWRICGGGLGETQYF; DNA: TGTGCCTGGAGGATCTGCGGGGGGGGCCTTGGGGAGACCCAGTACTTC
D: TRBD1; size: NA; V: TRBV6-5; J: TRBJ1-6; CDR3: CASSFSGQGVGSPLHF; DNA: TGTGCCAGCAGTTTCTCAGGACAGGGGGTTGGTTCACCCCTCCACTTT
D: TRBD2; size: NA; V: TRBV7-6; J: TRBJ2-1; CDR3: CASSPWTSGGSGEQFF; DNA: TGTGCCAGCAGCCCATGGACTAGCGGGGGGTCGGGGGAGCAGTTCTTC
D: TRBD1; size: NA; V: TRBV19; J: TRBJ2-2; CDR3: CASSSMQGATGELFF; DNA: TGTGCCAGTAGTAGCATGCAGGGGGCGACCGGGGAGCTGTTTTTT
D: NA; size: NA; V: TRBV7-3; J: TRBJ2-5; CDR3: CASSLQGYGETQYF; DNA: TGTGCCAGCAGCCTCCAGGGGTACGGGGAGACCCAGTACTTC
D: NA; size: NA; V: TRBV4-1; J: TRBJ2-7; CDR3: CASSQVQDNSYEQYF; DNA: TGCGCCAGCAGCCAAGTCCAAGACAACTCCTACGAGCAGTACTTC
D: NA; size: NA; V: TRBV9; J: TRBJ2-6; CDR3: CASSVTQGSGANVLTF; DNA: TGTGCCAGCAGCGTCACCCAGGGTTCCGGGGCCAACGTCCTGACTTTC
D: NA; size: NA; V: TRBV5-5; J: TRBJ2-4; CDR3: CASRPDRNIQYF; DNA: TGTGCCAGCAGACCCGACAGGAACATTCAGTACTTC
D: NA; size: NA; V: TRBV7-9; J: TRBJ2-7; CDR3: CASSLANGYEQYF; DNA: TGTGCCAGCAGCTTAGCCAACGGCTACGAGCAGTACTTC
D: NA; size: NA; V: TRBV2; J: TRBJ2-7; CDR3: CASSEAGAGEQYF; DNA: TGTGCCAGCAGTGAGGCAGGGGCCGGCGAGCAGTACTTC
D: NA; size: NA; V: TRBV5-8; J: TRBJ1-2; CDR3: CASSLYEGYYYGYTF; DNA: TGTGCCAGCAGCTTGTATGAGGGTTACTACTATGGCTACACCTTC
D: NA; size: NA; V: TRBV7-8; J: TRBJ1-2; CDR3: CASSNDRNYGYTF; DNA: TGTGCCAGCAGTAACGACAGGAACTATGGCTACACCTTC
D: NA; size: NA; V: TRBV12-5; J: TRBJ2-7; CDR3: CASGFVRLGAPTYEQYF; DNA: TGTGCTAGTGGTTTCGTTCGTCTGGGAGCCCCGACCTACGAGCAGTACTTC
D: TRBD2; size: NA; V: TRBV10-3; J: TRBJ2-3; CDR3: CATYGLAATDTQYF; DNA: TGTGCCACCTACGGACTAGCGGCGACAGATACGCAGTATTTT
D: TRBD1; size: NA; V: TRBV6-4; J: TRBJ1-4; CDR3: CASSEQDRGTTNEKLFF; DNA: TGTGCCAGCAGTGAACAGGACAGGGGGACAACTAATGAAAAACTGTTTTTT
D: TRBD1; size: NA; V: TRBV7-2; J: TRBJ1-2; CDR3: CAELGGTYGYTF; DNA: TGTGCCGAATTAGGGGGCACCTATGGCTACACCTTC
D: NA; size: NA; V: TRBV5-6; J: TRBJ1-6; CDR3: CASSSRAGSDSPLHF; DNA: TGTGCCAGCAGTTCGCGGGCGGGTTCGGATTCACCCCTCCACTTT
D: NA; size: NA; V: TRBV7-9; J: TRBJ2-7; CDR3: CASSSPGVGEQYF; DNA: TGTGCCAGCAGCTCGCCAGGGGTAGGGGAGCAGTACTTC
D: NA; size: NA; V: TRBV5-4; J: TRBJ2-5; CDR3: CASSRGGGEETQYF; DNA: TGTGCCAGCAGCCGGGGCGGAGGGGAAGAGACCCAGTACTTC
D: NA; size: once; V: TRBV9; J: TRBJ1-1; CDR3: CASSVRLDGGTEAFF; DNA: TGTGCCAGCAGCGTACGTCTCGACGGGGGCACTGAAGCTTTCTTT
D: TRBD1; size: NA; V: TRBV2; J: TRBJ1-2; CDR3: CASSGQGYAGYTF; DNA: TGTGCCAGCAGTGGACAGGGGTATGCAGGCTACACCTTC
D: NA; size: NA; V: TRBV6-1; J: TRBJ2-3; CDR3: CASSSTGYGTDTQYF; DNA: TGTGCCAGCAGTTCCACAGGGTACGGCACAGATACGCAGTATTTT
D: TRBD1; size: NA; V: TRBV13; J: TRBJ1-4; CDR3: CASSLEGQGNEKLFF; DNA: TGTGCCAGCAGCTTAGAGGGACAGGGTAATGAAAAACTGTTTTTT
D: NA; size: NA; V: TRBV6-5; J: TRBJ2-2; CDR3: CASSYSTTGTGELFF; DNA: TGTGCCAGCAGTTACTCGACGACGGGCACCGGGGAGCTGTTTTTT
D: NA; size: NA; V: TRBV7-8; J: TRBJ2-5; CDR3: CASSSPRNEYGETQYF; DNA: TGTGCCAGCAGCTCCCCGCGGAATGAGTACGGAGAGACCCAGTACTTC
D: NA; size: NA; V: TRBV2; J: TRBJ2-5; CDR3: CASTEEETQYF; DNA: TGTGCCAGCACAGAAGAAGAGACCCAGTACTTC